A selection of T cell receptor beta chains follows, all from one sample in a study of cytomegalovirus exposure and HLA in healthy donors. Sequencing used immunoSEQ multiplex PCR; TCRdb keeps in-frame clones, though not all of them. This sample carries about 150,000 clones, 70% to 90% of them seen once, and the ten largest clones take roughly 0.5%. The sequenced material came from PBMCs. These receptors came from a woman aged 40 to 50 in good health and CMV-seronegative. Both conserved end residues are part of each CDR3. A D gene is named only where the DNA matches it firmly. Rows give clone size only sometimes, using once, few, many, or a class for an expanded clone.

j_call v_call clone_size cdr3_length d_call cdr3_aa cdr3_nt
TRBJ2-1 TRBV5-1 NA 17 TRBD2 CASSLGRPGLAGHEQFF TGCGCCAGCAGCTTGGGACGACCGGGACTAGCGGGACATGAGCAGTTCTTC
TRBJ2-7 TRBV6-5 NA 16 TRBD2 CASSYSGVAGYYEQYF TGTGCCAGCAGTTACTCGGGGGTAGCGGGATACTACGAGCAGTACTTC
TRBJ2-7 TRBV4-1 NA 15 TRBD1 CASSQVLGGRYEQYF TGCGCCAGCAGCCAAGTTTTAGGGGGCAGGTACGAGCAGTACTTC
TRBJ2-2 TRBV7-9 NA 15 NA CASSLYPAVTGELFF TGTGCCAGCAGCTTATACCCTGCGGTCACCGGGGAGCTGTTTTTT
TRBJ1-5 TRBV7-8 NA 13 NA CASMGAFDQPQHF TGTGCCAGCATGGGGGCCTTCGATCAGCCCCAGCATTTT
TRBJ2-2 TRBV4-3 NA 17 TRBD2 CASSQGSGGEITGELFF TGCGCCAGTAGCCAAGGGTCGGGGGGAGAGATCACCGGGGAGCTGTTTTTT
TRBJ1-3 TRBV6-5 NA 15 TRBD1 CASSPGQGTGNTIYF TGTGCCAGCAGTCCGGGACAGGGGACGGGAAACACCATATATTTT
TRBJ2-3 TRBV19 NA 14 NA CASSMVGGTDTQYF TGTGCCAGTAGTATGGTCGGGGGAACAGATACGCAGTATTTT
TRBJ2-2 TRBV27 once 16 NA CASRAHRGGNTGELFF TGTGCCAGCAGAGCGCACAGGGGGGGGAACACCGGGGAGCTGTTTTTT
TRBJ2-3 TRBV5-1 NA 17 TRBD2 CASSSGLAGGPTDTQYF TGCGCCAGCAGCTCCGGACTAGCGGGAGGTCCCACAGATACGCAGTATTTT
TRBJ2-1 TRBV7-8 NA 15 TRBD2 CASSYLSGRADEQFF TGTGCCAGCAGCTACCTAAGCGGGAGGGCCGATGAGCAGTTCTTC
TRBJ2-4 TRBV19 NA 17 TRBD2 CASSIYTSGSTKNIQYF TGTGCCAGTAGTATCTACACTAGCGGGAGCACAAAAAACATTCAGTACTTC
TRBJ2-1 TRBV4-2 few 17 TRBD2 CASSHGPASGNYNEQFF TGTGCCAGCAGCCACGGACCGGCTAGCGGTAACTACAATGAGCAGTTCTTC
TRBJ2-1 TRBV11-2 NA 15 NA CASSLDPSSYNEQFF TGTGCCAGCAGCTTAGATCCGAGCTCCTACAATGAGCAGTTCTTC
TRBJ2-7 TRBV6-5 NA 14 TRBD1 CASRPGQGVYEQYF TGTGCCAGCAGGCCGGGACAGGGGGTCTACGAGCAGTACTTC
TRBJ2-7 TRBV28 NA 15 TRBD1 CASLGRGTGRYEQYF TGTGCCAGCTTGGGGCGCGGGACAGGGCGTTACGAGCAGTACTTC
TRBJ2-7 TRBV6-1 NA 15 TRBD2 CASRWGLATTYEQYF TGTGCCAGCAGATGGGGACTAGCGACAACCTACGAGCAGTACTTC
TRBJ2-5 TRBV5-1 NA 17 TRBD2 CASSLALGLAGQETQYF TGCGCCAGCAGCTTGGCTTTGGGACTAGCGGGTCAAGAGACCCAGTACTTC
TRBJ2-5 TRBV6-1 NA 14 NA CASSEGSDQETQYF TGTGCCAGCAGTGAAGGTAGCGACCAAGAGACCCAGTACTTC
TRBJ1-1 TRBV27 NA 17 TRBD1 CASSSNRRDRGNTEAFF TGTGCCAGCAGTTCCAACCGCCGGGACAGGGGGAACACTGAAGCTTTCTTT
TRBJ2-2 TRBV6-1 NA 14 TRBD2 CAVESGRLTGELFF TGTGCTGTCGAGAGCGGGAGGTTGACCGGGGAGCTGTTTTTT
TRBJ2-3 TRBV5-4 NA 16 TRBD2 CASTFREGLAADTQYF TGTGCCAGCACCTTTAGGGAAGGACTAGCGGCAGATACGCAGTATTTT
TRBJ1-1 TRBV27 NA 14 NA CASSLWGRAAEAFF TGTGCCAGCAGTTTATGGGGCAGGGCGGCTGAAGCTTTCTTT
TRBJ2-3 TRBV5-5 NA 15 TRBD1 CASSPGGDRTDTQYF TGTGCCAGCAGCCCAGGGGGCGATAGGACAGATACGCAGTATTTT
TRBJ2-4 TRBV7-9 NA 15 NA CASSLSAGAKNIQYF TGTGCCAGCAGCTTATCGGCGGGGGCCAAAAACATTCAGTACTTC